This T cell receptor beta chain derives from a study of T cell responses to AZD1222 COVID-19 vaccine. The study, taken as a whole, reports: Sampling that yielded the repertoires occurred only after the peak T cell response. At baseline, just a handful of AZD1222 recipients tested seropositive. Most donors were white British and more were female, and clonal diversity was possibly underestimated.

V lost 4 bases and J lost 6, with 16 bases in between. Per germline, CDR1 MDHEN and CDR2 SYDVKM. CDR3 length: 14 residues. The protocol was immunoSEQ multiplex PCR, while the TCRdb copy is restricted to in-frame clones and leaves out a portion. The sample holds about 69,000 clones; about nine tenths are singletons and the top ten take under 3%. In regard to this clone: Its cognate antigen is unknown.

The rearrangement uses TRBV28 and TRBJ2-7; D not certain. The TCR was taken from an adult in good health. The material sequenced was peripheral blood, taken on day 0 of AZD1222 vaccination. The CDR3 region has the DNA TGTGCCAGCAGTTCTTTGACACCTCGAGGCGAGCAGTACTTC. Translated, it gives CASSSLTPRGEQYF.